The text below deals with one T cell receptor beta chain. The CDR3 is 13 residues long. CDR1 and CDR2 from the germline V gene are SGHTA and FQGNSA. V was clipped by 1 base and J by 7 bases, with 7 bases between them. The assay was immunoSEQ multiplex PCR, and TCRdb's table has in-frame clones only and misses some. The sample has some 120,000 clones, around 80% seen once. Enrolment of Seattle patients took place during active infection, and they were followed longitudinally. These data belong to a study of blood T cell repertoires in COVID-19. Sequenced: peripheral blood. The receptor was derived from a man aged 25 to 40 with COVID-19, enrolled during active disease. The rearrangement links TRBV7-2 to TRBJ2-2, with D possibly matching TRBD2 (6 bases). The CDR3 nucleotides read TGTGCCAGCAGCTTAGTAGCGGTCGGGGAGCTGTTTTTT. Its protein is CASSLVAVGELFF.